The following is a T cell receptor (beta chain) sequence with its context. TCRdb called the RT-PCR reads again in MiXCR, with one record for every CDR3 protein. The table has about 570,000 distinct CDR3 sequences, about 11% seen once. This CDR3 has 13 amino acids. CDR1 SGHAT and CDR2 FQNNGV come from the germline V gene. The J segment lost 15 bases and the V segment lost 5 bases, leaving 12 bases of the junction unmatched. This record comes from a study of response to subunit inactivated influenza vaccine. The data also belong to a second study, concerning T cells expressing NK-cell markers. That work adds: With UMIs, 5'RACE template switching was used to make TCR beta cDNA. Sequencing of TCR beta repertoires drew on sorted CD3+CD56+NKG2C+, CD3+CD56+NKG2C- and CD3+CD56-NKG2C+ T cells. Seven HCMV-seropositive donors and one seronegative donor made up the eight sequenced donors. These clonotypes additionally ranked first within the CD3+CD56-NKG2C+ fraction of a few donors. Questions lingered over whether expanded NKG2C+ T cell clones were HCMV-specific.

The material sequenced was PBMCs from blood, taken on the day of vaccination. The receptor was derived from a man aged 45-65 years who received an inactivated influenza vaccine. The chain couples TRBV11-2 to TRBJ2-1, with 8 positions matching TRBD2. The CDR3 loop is CASSPGTRGSRFF. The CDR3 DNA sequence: TGTGCCAGCAGCCCCGGGACTAGGGGATCTCGGTTCTTC.